Sequencing of this T cell receptor beta chain was carried out in a study of OX40 agonist ivuxolimab in advanced cancers. Assay: immunoSEQ multiplex PCR; the TCRdb copy retains only in-frame clones and omits some. The repertoire holds 80,000 to 100,000 clones, roughly nine tenths seen once, with over 4.5% in the top ten. This clone was recorded only once. CDR1 and CDR2 from the germline V gene are GTSNPN and SVGIG (reference sequence). V shed 3 bases and J shed 5 bases, with 7 bases lying between them. The CDR3 runs to 11 residues. The sequences come from CD4+ or CD8+ T cells sorted from blood, collected in a trial of the OX40 agonist ivuxolimab. The chain joins TRBV30 to TRBJ1-2; D possibly corresponds to TRBD1 (6 bases). The sequence was collected from an adult with an advanced solid tumor such as melanoma, head and neck, liver or kidney cancer. The CDR3 region is CAWSQGYGYTF. The CDR3, as DNA: TGTGCCTGGAGCCAGGGGTATGGCTACACCTTC.